This T cell receptor beta chain was sequenced for a study of cytomegalovirus exposure and HLA in healthy donors. The study, taken as a whole, reports: Researchers counted around 170 TCR beta chains as cytomegalovirus-associated.

PCR was performed using 60 Vbeta and 13 Jbeta primers. The data were produced by immunoSEQ multiplex PCR, yet TCRdb's version contains in-frame clones alone and is incomplete. The sample shows roughly 170,000 clones, about 72% of them seen only once. Concerning this clone itself: The antigen is not known.

Sequenced: PBMCs. This clonotype originated in a girl under 18 in good health and CMV-seronegative.

The CDR3 here is CASRTGGGYTF. CDR3 sequence (DNA): TGTGCCAGCAGGACAGGGGGCGGCTACACCTTC. This chain links TRBV25-1 with TRBJ1-2; 10 bases align to TRBD1. The germline gives CDR1 MGHDK, CDR2 SYGVNS. After removal of 6 bases from V and 8 bases from J, the junction contained 0 bases not matched to a gene. The CDR3 is 11 residues long.